The entry below describes one T cell receptor beta chain. Its antigen is undetermined. TCRdb's table, derived via immunoSEQ multiplex PCR, lists solely in-frame clones and lacks some. The sample lists around 14,000 clones; 65% to 85% were seen once. The sample comes from a study of circulating and synovial CD4+ cells in juvenile arthritis. Study-wide findings and caveats: The pathogenic-like versus bulk T cell difference escaped Vbeta family analysis. These repertoires were less diverse than bulk blood CD4 repertoires.

Sequenced samples came from active juvenile idiopathic arthritis patients. This CDR3 contains 12 residues. V was clipped by 0 bases and J by 10 bases, with 9 bases between them. CDR1 is SEHNR and CDR2 is FQNEAQ in the germline V gene (reference sequence). The TCR was taken from a human patient with juvenile idiopathic arthritis. Some clones in this sample may be carry-over from other donors' samples. The chain recombines TRBV7-9 with TRBJ1-1, with D hard to call. Sequencing input: CD4+ T cells from synovial fluid. CDR3 sequence reads: CASSLAGSGAFF. DNA for the CDR3: TGTGCCAGCAGCTTAGCGGGGAGTGGAGCTTTCTTT.